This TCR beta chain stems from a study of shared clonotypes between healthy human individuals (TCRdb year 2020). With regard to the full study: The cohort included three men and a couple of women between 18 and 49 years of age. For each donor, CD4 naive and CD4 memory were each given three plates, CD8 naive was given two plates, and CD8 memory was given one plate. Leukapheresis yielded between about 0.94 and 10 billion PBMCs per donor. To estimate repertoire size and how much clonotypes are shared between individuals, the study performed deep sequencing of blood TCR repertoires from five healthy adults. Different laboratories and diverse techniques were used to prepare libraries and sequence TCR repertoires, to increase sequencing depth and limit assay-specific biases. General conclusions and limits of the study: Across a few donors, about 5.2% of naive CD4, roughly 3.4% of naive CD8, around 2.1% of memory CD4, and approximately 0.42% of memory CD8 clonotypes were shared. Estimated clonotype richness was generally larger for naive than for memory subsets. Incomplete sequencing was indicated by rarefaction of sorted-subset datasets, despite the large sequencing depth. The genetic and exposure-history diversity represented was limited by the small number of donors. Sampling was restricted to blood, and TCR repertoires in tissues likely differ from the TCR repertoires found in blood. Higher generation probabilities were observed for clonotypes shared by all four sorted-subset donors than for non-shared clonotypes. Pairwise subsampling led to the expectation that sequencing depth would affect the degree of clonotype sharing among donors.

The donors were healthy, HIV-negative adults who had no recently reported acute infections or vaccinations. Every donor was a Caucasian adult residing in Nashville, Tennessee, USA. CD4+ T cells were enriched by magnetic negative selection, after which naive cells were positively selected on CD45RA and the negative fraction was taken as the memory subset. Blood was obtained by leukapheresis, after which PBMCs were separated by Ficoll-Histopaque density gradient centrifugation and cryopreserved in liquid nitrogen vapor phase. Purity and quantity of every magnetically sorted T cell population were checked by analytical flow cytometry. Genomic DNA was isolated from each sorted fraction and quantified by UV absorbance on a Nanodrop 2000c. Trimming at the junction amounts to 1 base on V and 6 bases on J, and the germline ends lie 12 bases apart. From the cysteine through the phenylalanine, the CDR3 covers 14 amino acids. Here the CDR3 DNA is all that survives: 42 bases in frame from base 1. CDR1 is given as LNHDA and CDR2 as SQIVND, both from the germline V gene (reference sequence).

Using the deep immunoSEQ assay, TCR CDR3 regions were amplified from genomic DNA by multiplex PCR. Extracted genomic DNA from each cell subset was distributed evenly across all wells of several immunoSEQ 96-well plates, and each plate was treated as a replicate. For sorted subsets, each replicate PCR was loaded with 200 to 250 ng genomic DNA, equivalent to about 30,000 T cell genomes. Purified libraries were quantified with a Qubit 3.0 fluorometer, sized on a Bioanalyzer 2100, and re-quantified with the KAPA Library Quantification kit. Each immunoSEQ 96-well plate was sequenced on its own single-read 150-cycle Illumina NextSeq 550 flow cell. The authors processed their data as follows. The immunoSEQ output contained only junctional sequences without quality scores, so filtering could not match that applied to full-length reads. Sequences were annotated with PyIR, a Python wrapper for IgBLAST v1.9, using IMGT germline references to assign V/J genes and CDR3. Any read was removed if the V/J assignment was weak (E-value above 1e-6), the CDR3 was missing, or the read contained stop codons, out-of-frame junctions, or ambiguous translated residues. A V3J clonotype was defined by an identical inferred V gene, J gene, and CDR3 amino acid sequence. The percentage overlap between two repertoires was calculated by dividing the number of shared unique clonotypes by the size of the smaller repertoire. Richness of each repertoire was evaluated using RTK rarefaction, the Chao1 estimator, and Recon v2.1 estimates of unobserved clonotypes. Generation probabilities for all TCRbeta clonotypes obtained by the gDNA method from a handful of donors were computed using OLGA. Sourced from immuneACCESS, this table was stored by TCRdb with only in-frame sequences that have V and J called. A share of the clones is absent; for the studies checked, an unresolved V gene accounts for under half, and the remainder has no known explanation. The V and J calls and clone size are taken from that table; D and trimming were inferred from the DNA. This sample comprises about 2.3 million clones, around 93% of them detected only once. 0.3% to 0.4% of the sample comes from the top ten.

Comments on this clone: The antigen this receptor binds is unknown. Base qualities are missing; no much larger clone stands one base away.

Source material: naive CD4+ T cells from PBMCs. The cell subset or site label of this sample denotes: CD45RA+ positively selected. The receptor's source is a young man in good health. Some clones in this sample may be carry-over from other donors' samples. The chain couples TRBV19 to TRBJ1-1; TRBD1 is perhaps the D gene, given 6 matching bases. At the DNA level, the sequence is TGTGCCAGTAGTATAGTCGGGGGCAGTTCTGAAGCTTTCTTT. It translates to CASSIVGGSSEAFF.